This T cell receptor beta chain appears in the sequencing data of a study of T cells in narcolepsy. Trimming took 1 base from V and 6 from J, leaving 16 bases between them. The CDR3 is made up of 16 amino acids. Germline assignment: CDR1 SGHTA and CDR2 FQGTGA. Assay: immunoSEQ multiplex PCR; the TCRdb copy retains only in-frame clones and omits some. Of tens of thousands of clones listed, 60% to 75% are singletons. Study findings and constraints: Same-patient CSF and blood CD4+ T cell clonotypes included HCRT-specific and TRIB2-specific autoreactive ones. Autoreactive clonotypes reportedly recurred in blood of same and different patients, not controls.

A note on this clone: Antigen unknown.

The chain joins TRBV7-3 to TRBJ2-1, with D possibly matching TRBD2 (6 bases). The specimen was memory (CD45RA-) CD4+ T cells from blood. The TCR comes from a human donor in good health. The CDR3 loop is CASSLMGGTIGNEQFF. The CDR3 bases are TGTGCCAGCAGCTTAATGGGGGGAACAATTGGCAATGAGCAGTTCTTC.